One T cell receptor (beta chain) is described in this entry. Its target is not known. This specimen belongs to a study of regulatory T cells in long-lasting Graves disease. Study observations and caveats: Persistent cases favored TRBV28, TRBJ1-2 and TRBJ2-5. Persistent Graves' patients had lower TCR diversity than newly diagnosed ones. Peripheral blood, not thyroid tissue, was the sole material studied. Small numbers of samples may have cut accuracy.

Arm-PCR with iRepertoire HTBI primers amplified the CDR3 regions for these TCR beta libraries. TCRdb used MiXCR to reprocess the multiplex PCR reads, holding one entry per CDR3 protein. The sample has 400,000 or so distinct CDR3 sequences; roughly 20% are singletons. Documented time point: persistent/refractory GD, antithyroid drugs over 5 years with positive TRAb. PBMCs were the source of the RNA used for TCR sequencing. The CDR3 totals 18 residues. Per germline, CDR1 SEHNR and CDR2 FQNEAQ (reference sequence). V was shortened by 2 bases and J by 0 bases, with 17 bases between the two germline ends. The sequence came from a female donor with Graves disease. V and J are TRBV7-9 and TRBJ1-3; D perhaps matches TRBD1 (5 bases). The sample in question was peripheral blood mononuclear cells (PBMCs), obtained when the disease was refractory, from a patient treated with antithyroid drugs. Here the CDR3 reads CASSLYKGRAVSGNTIYF. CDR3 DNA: TGTGCCAGCAGCTTATACAAGGGCAGGGCGGTCTCTGGAAACACCATATATTTT. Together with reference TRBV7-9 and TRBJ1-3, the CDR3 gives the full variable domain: DTGVSQNPRHKITKRGQNVTFRCDPISEHNRLYWYRQTLGQGPEFLTYFQNEAQLEKSRLLSDRFSAERPKGSFSTLEIQRTEQGDSAMYLCASSLYKGRAVSGNTIYFGEGSWLTVV.